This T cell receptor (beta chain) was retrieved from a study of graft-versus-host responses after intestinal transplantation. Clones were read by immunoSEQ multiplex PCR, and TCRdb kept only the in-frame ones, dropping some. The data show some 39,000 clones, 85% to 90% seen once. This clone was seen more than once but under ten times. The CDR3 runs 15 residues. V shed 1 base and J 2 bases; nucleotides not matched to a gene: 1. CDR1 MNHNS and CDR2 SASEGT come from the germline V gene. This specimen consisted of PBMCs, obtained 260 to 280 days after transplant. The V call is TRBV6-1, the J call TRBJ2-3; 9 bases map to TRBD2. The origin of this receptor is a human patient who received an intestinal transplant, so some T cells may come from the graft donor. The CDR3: CASSEGGGATDTQYF. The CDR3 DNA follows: TGTGCCAGCAGTGAAGGCGGGGGGGCCACAGATACGCAGTATTTT.